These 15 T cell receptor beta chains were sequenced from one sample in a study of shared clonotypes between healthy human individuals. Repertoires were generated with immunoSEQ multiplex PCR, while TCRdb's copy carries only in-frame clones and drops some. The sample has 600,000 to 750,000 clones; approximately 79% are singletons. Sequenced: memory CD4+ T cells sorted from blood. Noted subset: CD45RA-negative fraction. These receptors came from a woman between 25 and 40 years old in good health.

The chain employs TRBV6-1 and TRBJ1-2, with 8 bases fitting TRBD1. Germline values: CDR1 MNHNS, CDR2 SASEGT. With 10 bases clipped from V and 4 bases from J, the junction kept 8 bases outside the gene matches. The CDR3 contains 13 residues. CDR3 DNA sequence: TGTGCCACCTGGACAGGGATGTCCTATGGCTACACCTTC. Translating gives CATWTGMSYGYTF.

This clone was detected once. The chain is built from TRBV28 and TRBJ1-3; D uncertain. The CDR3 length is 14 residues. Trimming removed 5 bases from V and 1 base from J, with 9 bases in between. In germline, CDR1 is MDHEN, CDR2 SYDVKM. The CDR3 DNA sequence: TGTGCCAGCAGTGCCCCCAAATCTGGAAACACCATATATTTT. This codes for CASSAPKSGNTIYF.

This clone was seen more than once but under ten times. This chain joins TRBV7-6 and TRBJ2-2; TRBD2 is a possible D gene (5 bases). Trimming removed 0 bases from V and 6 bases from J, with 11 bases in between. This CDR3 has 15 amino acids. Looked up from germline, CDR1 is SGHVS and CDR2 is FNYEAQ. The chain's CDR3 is CASSLALAAAGELFF. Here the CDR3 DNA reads TGTGCCAGCAGCTTAGCCCTAGCTGCCGCCGGGGAGCTGTTTTTT.

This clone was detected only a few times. CDR3 DNA sequence: TGTGCCAGCCATGGGGAGAACTCCTACGAGCAGTACTTC. It encodes CASHGENSYEQYF. The chain uses TRBV25-1 and TRBJ2-7, with a weak D call TRBD2 (5 bases). The CDR3 runs 13 residues. CDR1 is MGHDK and CDR2 is SYGVNS in the germline V gene. Trimming cost V 8 bases and J 0 bases, with 11 bases left between them.

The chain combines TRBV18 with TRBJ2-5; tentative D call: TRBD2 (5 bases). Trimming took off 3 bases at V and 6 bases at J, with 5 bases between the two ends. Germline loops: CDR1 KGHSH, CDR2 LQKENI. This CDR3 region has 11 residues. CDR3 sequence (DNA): TGTGCCAGCTCACCCGGGAAGACCCAGTACTTC. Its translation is CASSPGKTQYF.

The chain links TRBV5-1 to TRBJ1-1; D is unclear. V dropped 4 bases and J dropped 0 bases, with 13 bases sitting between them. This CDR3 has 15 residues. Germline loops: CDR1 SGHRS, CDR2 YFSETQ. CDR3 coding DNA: TGCGCCAGCAGCGTGGGGAGAGGAATGAACACTGAAGCTTTCTTT. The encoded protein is CASSVGRGMNTEAFF.

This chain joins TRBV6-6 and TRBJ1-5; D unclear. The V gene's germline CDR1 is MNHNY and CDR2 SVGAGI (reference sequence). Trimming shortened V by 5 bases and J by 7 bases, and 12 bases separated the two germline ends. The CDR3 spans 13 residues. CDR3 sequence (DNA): TGTGCCAGCAGTCGGATGGTCCAGCAGCCCCAGCATTTT. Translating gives CASSRMVQQPQHF.

The CDR3 DNA follows: TGTGCCAGCAGTTTAGGTGGCAGGGACAATGAGCAGTTCTTC. Protein product: CASSLGGRDNEQFF. The genes are TRBV28 and TRBJ2-1, with D possibly TRBD1 on 5 matching bases. The germline V and J ends were trimmed by 2 bases and 5 bases, with 10 bases remaining between them. Germline V gene sequence: CDR1 MDHEN, CDR2 SYDVKM. The CDR3 length is 14 residues.

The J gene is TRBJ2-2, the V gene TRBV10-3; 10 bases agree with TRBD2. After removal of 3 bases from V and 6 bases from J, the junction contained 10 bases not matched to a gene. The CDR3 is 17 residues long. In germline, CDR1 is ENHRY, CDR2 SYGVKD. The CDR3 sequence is CAISELPPSGSAGELFF. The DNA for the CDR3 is TGTGCCATCAGTGAACTCCCCCCTAGCGGGAGCGCCGGGGAGCTGTTTTTT.

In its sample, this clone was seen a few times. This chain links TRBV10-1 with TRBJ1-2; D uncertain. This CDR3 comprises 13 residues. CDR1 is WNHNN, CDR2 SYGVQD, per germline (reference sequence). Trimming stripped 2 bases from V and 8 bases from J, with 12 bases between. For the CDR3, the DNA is TGCGCCAGCAGTGAGCGGGCGGGTGGCGGCTACACCTTC. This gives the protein CASSERAGGGYTF.

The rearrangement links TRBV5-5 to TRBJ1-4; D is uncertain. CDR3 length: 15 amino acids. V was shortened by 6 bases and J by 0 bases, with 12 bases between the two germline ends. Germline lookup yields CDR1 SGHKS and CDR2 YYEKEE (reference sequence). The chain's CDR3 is CASNPTGATNEKLFF. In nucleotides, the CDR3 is TGTGCCAGCAACCCGACGGGTGCAACTAATGAAAAACTGTTTTTT.

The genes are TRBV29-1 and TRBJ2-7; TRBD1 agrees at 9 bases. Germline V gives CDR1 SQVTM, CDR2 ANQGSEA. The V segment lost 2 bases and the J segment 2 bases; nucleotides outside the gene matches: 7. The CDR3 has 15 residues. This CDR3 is CSVETGTGTTYEQYF. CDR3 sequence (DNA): TGCAGCGTTGAAACCGGGACAGGGACAACCTACGAGCAGTACTTC.

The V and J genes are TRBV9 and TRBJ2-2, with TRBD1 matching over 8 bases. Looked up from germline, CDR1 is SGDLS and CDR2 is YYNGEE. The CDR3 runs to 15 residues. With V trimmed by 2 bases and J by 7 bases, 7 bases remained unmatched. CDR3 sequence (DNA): TGTGCCAGCAGCGTGACAGGGGATTTCATCGGGGAGCTGTTTTTT. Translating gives CASSVTGDFIGELFF.

CDR3 protein: CASSLPPATVGEQYF. CDR3 DNA sequence: TGTGCCAGCAGTTTGCCTCCCGCGACGGTGGGGGAGCAGTACTTC. This rearrangement joins TRBV28 to TRBJ2-7; D remains ambiguous. Per germline, CDR1 MDHEN and CDR2 SYDVKM. V lost 3 bases, J lost 7 bases, and 19 bases lay in between. The CDR3 covers 15 residues.

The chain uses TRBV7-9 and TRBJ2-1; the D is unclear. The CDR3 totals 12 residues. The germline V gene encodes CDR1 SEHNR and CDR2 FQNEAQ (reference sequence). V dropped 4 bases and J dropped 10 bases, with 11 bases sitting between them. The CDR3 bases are TGTGCCAGCAGCTCCCAAGCTTGGGAGCAGTTCTTC. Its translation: CASSSQAWEQFF.